Listed below are T cell receptor beta chains from one sample, sequenced in a study of blood T cell repertoires in COVID-19. Sequencing used immunoSEQ multiplex PCR; TCRdb keeps in-frame clones, though not all of them. The data contain 53,000 or so clones, 65% to 80% of them singletons. The source material was peripheral blood. The receptors derive from a man in his 70s with active or convalescent COVID-19. The conserved cysteine and the conserved F or W are not part of the CDR3 here. D genes are given only for firm matches.

>NA|TRBJ1-4|TRBV5-6
ASSNPYGGSGEKLF
>TRBD1|TRBJ1-1|TRBV29-1
SGGQAMNTEAF
>TRBD2|TRBJ2-3|TRBV20-1
SANELAGIADTQY
>TRBD2|TRBJ2-1|TRBV2
ASSKRTSGSFYNEQF
>NA|TRBJ2-3|TRBV19
ASSIDPSRRTDTQY
>NA|TRBJ1-1|TRBV20-1
SAPGNTEAF
>NA|TRBJ2-7|TRBV4-2
ASSQQFRGDYEQY
>NA|TRBJ1-1|TRBV7-9
ASSPPDILNTEAF
>TRBD2|TRBJ2-1|TRBV5-5
ASSLPGLAHEQF
>TRBD2|TRBJ2-2|TRBV27
ASRPSGGSGELF
>NA|TRBJ2-6|TRBV18
ASSPRGLSGANVLT
>TRBD2|TRBJ2-3|TRBV3-1/TRBV3-2
ASSQGGLGGTDTQY
>TRBD1|TRBJ2-7|TRBV9
ASSPGQGNYEQY
>TRBD2|TRBJ2-7|TRBV4-2
ASSPGLAGDDRY
>NA|TRBJ1-3|TRBV11-3
ASSKLVGNTIY
>TRBD1|TRBJ1-1|TRBV7-9
ASSKGAISNTEAF
>NA|TRBJ2-7|TRBV27
ASSPTLAGEQY
>NA|TRBJ1-2|TRBV30
AWRTQGVLSYGYT
>TRBD1|TRBJ2-3|TRBV27
ASSVGTGLGTDTQY
>NA|TRBJ2-5|TRBV2
ASSDKINIGETQY
>NA|TRBJ1-4|TRBV19
ASSIGSRRWNEKLF
>TRBD2|TRBJ2-1|TRBV11-1
ASSSTSGGWNEQF
>TRBD1|TRBJ1-4|TRBV18
ASSPLGTGDDEKLF
>NA|TRBJ1-1|TRBV7-8
ASSGRGNTEAF
>TRBD1|TRBJ1-5|TRBV7-9
ASSDGTGYQPQH
>TRBD1|TRBJ2-1|TRBV5-1
ASSQGTAYNEQF
>NA|TRBJ1-2|TRBV19
ASRRGDYGYT
>TRBD1|TRBJ1-5|TRBV29-1
SAATGGGQPQH
>NA|TRBJ1-4|TRBV4-1
ASSQEGQGEKLF
>TRBD2|TRBJ2-1|TRBV3-1/TRBV3-2
ASSETSGSVNEQF